The 18 T cell receptor beta chains below all came from one sample that was sequenced in a study of shared clonotypes between healthy human individuals. Libraries were prepared by immunoSEQ multiplex PCR; TCRdb keeps only in-frame clonotypes and omits some of them. The table shows more than 2 million clones, with approximately 96% occurring only once. Material for sequencing was naive CD4+ T cells sorted from blood. The subset denotes: CD45RA+ positively selected. The receptors here all came from a man younger than 30 in good health.

Remarks on this clone: Within the sample, other DNA sequences also encode this same CDR3. V and J are TRBV6-1 and TRBJ2-3; D is uncertain. CDR3 length: 13 residues. Trimming took off 2 bases at V and 0 bases at J, with 3 bases between the two ends. The V gene's germline CDR1 is MNHNS and CDR2 SASEGT. CDR3 loop: CASSERSTDTQYF. The CDR3 DNA is TGTGCCAGCAGTGAAAGAAGCACAGATACGCAGTATTTT.

V gene TRBV6-5 combines with J gene TRBJ2-3; D not resolved. The germline V gene encodes CDR1 MNHEY and CDR2 SVGAGI. The CDR3 is made up of 14 amino acids. V was pared by 4 bases and J by 2 bases, with 10 bases between. In DNA, the CDR3 is TGTGCCAGCAGTTCGCTACTTCCCACAGATACGCAGTATTTT. Its protein product is CASSSLLPTDTQYF.

About this clone: Other nucleotide sequences in the sample specify the same CDR3. CDR3 sequence (DNA): TGTGCCAGCAGCTTAGATCGGGTCTCTGGGGCCAACGTCCTGACTTTC. Translation gives CASSLDRVSGANVLTF. This chain links TRBV11-2 with TRBJ2-6; no clear D. This CDR3 region has 16 residues. CDR1 and CDR2 from the germline V gene are SGHAT and FQNNGV. V was pared by 0 bases and J by 0 bases, with 6 bases between.

In the case of this clone: This specimen includes other DNA sequences encoding the same CDR3. The J gene is TRBJ2-7, the V gene TRBV18; 8 nucleotides align to TRBD1. The CDR3 has 13 amino acids. The V and J ends lost 6 bases and 6 bases, in that order; junction bases with no gene match: 7. Germline assignment: CDR1 KGHSH and CDR2 LQKENI. CDR3 in amino acids: CASSSGQGGEQYF. The CDR3 coding sequence is TGTGCCAGCTCTTCCGGACAGGGCGGCGAGCAGTACTTC. Filled out from reference TRBV18 and TRBJ2-7, the complete variable domain reads NAGVMQNPRHLVRRRGQEARLRCSPMKGHSHVYWYRQLPEEGLKFMVYLQKENIIDESGMPKERFSAEFPKEGPSILRIQQVVRGDSAAYFCASSSGQGGEQYFGPGTRLTVT.

This clone occurred once. The chain combines TRBV6-1 with TRBJ2-2; D possibly corresponds to TRBD1 (7 bases). The germline V and J ends were trimmed by 4 bases and 12 bases, with 12 bases remaining between them. The germline V gene encodes CDR1 MNHNS and CDR2 SASEGT. The CDR3 sequence is 12 residues long. CDR3 residues: CASSAGGGQLFF. The CDR3 coding sequence is TGTGCCAGCAGTGCAGGGGGAGGACAGCTGTTTTTT.

This chain connects TRBV5-1 to TRBJ2-7, with 10 bases matching TRBD1. There are 17 residues in the CDR3. The V and J ends lost 4 bases and 5 bases, in that order; junction bases with no gene match: 15. Germline CDR1 is SGHRS and CDR2 is YFSETQ. The CDR3 DNA follows: TGCGCCAGCAGCCCCAGGGTCCTCCGGGACAGGGGCCACGAGCAGTACTTC. Translating gives CASSPRVLRDRGHEQYF.

J is TRBJ1-6 and V is TRBV28; possible D gene TRBD1, 6 bases. The CDR3 contains 15 residues. Germline-derived CDR1 and CDR2 are MDHEN and SYDVKM. The ends were cut back, 5 bases at V and 10 bases at J, with 18 bases in the middle. CDR3 sequence reads: CASSPRGRGRSPLHF. The CDR3 coding sequence is TGTGCCAGCAGTCCTCGGGGGCGGGGGCGGTCACCCCTCCACTTT.

The chain has TRBV4-3 and TRBJ2-5; D is unresolved. Germline CDR1 LGHNA, CDR2 YSLEER. Trimming cost V 0 bases and J 5 bases, with 7 bases left between them. The CDR3 loop spans 13 amino acids. The CDR3 DNA reads TGCGCCAGCAGCCAAGATGAATGGGAGACCCAGTACTTC. Residues: CASSQDEWETQYF.

The chain combines TRBV6-1 with TRBJ1-5, with TRBD1 identical over 9 bases. The germline gives CDR1 MNHNS, CDR2 SASEGT. This CDR3 contains 14 residues. The V and J ends lost 7 bases and 7 bases, in that order; junction bases with no gene match: 8. The CDR3 DNA follows: TGTGCCAGCACCCGGGACAGGGAGTTCCAGCCCCAGCATTTT. The encoded protein is CASTRDREFQPQHF.

The V call is TRBV2, the J call TRBJ1-4; D not resolved. This CDR3 is built from 13 residues. Germline CDR1 is SNHLY and CDR2 is FYNNEI. With 4 bases removed from V and 4 bases from J, the gap between germline ends came to 7 bases. The CDR3 region has the DNA TGTGCCAGCAGTGGAGACTTTAATGAAAAACTGTTTTTT. Protein: CASSGDFNEKLFF.

As to this clone: The identical CDR3 is also encoded by other nucleotide sequences in the sample. The chain carries TRBV30 and TRBJ2-2, with 10 bases aligning to TRBD2. This CDR3 comprises 15 residues. Trimming removed 0 bases from V and 5 bases from J; junction bases left unmatched: 3. The germline V gene has CDR1 GTSNPN and CDR2 SVGIG (reference sequence). CDR3 region: CAWSVVAGGTGELFF. Written as DNA, the CDR3 is TGTGCCTGGAGTGTGGTAGCGGGAGGAACCGGGGAGCTGTTTTTT.

This rearrangement joins TRBV30 to TRBJ2-3; 8 bases agree with TRBD2. Per germline, CDR1 GTSNPN and CDR2 SVGIG (reference sequence). The CDR3 sequence is 19 residues long. J was trimmed by 5 bases and V by 0 bases; bases with no gene match: 19. The CDR3 region is CAWSVPGVLAGGKKDTQYF. As DNA, the CDR3 is TGTGCCTGGAGTGTACCAGGTGTCCTGGCGGGAGGCAAGAAAGATACGCAGTATTTT.

V gene TRBV6-1 combines with J gene TRBJ2-7; a weak D match, TRBD1 (7 bases). The CDR3 contains 13 residues. V lost 6 bases, J lost 4 bases, and 13 bases lay in between. CDR1 and CDR2 (germline): MNHNS, SASEGT. The CDR3 is CASRDREAYEQYF. Written as DNA, the CDR3 is TGTGCCAGCAGAGACAGGGAGGCTTACGAGCAGTACTTC.

The chain recombines TRBV5-4 with TRBJ2-1, with 7 bases aligning to TRBD2. V was clipped by 0 bases and J by 0 bases; unmatched bases: 3. CDR1 is SGHNT, CDR2 YYREEE, per germline (reference sequence). The CDR3 runs to 16 residues. CDR3 sequence reads: CASSLERDLSYNEQFF. CDR3 DNA: TGTGCCAGCAGCTTGGAGCGGGACCTCTCCTACAATGAGCAGTTCTTC.

The chain carries TRBV6-1 and TRBJ1-3; D not resolved. The CDR3 covers 15 residues. The germline V and J ends were trimmed by 0 bases and 0 bases, with 6 bases remaining between them. CDR1 and CDR2 (germline): MNHNS, SASEGT. This chain's CDR3 is CASSEARSSGNTIYF. Written as DNA, the CDR3 is TGTGCCAGCAGTGAAGCAAGGAGCTCTGGAAACACCATATATTTT.

This clone was found a few times. The chain couples TRBV6-6 to TRBJ1-5, with D tentatively TRBD1 (6 bases). The CDR3 length is 12 residues. Germline values: CDR1 MNHNY, CDR2 SVGAGI (reference sequence). V was pared by 7 bases and J by 2 bases, with 6 bases between. CDR3 loop: CASNRGNQPQHF. CDR3 nucleotides: TGTGCCAGCAACAGGGGCAATCAGCCCCAGCATTTT.

As to this clone: This specimen includes other DNA sequences encoding the same CDR3. This sequence joins TRBV7-6 and TRBJ2-5, with D uncertain. The CDR3 is made up of 12 amino acids. CDR1 is SGHVS, CDR2 FNYEAQ, per germline. Trimming cost V 1 base and J 3 bases, with 3 bases left between them. In nucleotides, the CDR3 is TGTGCCAGCAGCTTAGGGGAAGAGACCCAGTACTTC. Protein product: CASSLGEETQYF. The full variable domain, in which reference TRBV7-6 and TRBJ2-5 provide the parts outside the CDR3, is GAGVSQSPRYKVTKRGQDVALRCDPISGHVSLYWYRQALGQGPEFLTYFNYEAQQDKSGLPNDRFSAERPEGSISTLTIQRTEQRDSAMYRCASSLGEETQYFGPGTRLLVL.

The V gene is TRBV7-9, the J gene TRBJ1-5; the D gene is possibly TRBD1 (5 bases). This CDR3 spans 16 amino acids. CDR1 SEHNR and CDR2 FQNEAQ come from the germline V gene (reference sequence). The V and J ends lost 5 bases and 4 bases respectively, with 18 bases between them. CDR3 loop: CASSRDVAGSNQPQHF. DNA of the CDR3: TGTGCCAGCAGCCGTGATGTGGCAGGGAGTAATCAGCCCCAGCATTTT.